One T cell receptor beta chain is described in this entry. In the authors' methods: Estimates of nucleated cell counts were drawn from the amplification of reference gene primers. Clones were read by immunoSEQ multiplex PCR, and TCRdb kept only the in-frame ones, dropping some. V and J calls plus clone size are reproduced from that table; the DNA served to infer D and trimming. The data show more than 200,000 clones, around 78% seen once. The record originates from a study of blood T cell repertoires in COVID-19. Study summary: The study drew acute and convalescent COVID-19 samples from the United States, Italy and Spain.

The CDR3 loop spans 15 amino acids. Germline assignment: CDR1 SGHRS and CDR2 YFSETQ. Trimming took 0 bases from V and 5 from J; bases not matched to a gene: 5. This receptor was taken from a woman between 65 and 79 years old with active or convalescent COVID-19. The genes are TRBV5-1 and TRBJ2-7, with TRBD2 identical over 10 bases. Sequences were obtained from peripheral blood. DNA of the CDR3: TGCGCCAGCAGCTTGGCTAGCGGGAGTCTCAACGAGCAGTACTTC. Its translation is CASSLASGSLNEQYF.